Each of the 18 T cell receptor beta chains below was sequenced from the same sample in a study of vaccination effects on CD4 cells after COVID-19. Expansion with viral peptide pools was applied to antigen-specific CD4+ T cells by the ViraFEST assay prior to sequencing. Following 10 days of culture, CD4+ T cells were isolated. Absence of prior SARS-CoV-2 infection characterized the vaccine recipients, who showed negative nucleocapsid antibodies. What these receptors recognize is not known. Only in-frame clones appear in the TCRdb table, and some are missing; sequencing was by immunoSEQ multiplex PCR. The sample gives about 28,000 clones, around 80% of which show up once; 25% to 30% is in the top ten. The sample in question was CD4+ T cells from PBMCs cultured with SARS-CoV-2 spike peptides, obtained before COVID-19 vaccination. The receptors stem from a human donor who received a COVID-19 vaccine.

The CDR3 here is CASCVSTDTQYF. CDR3 bases: TGTGCCAGCTGCGTTAGCACAGATACGCAGTATTTT. V is TRBV7-9 and J is TRBJ2-3; D ambiguous. CDR3 length equals 12 residues. Trimming removed 8 bases from V and 0 bases from J, with 6 bases in between. Germline CDR1 reads SEHNR; CDR2 reads FQNEAQ (reference sequence).

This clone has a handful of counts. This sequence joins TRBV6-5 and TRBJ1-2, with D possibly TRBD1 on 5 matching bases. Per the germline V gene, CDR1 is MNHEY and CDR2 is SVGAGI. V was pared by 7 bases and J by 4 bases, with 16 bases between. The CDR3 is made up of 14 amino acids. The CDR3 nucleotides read TGTGCCAGCACCCCGGGGGGGACCCTCTATGGCTACACCTTC. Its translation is CASTPGGTLYGYTF.

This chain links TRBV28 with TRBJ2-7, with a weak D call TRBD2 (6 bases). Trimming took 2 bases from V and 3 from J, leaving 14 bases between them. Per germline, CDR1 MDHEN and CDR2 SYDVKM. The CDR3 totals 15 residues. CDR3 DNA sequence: TGTGCCAGCAGTTTAAGCCTCGGAGGGATCTACGAGCAGTACTTC. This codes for CASSLSLGGIYEQYF.

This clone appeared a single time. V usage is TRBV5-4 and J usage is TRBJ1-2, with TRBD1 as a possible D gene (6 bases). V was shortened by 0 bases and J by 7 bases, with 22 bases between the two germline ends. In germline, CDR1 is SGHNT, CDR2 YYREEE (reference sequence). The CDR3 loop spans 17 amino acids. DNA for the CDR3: TGTGCCAGCAGCTTGGGCTCGTTGGGACACTACCTCGCTGGCTACACCTTC. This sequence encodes CASSLGSLGHYLAGYTF.

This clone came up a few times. For the CDR3, the DNA is TGTGCCAGCAGTGATTCCAGGGGCCATGAGCAGTTCTTC. Encoded protein: CASSDSRGHEQFF. The chain combines TRBV6-4 with TRBJ2-1, with a possible D match to TRBD1 (6 bases). The V end lost 3 bases, the J end lost 8 bases, and 11 bases lay between the germline ends. This CDR3 has 13 amino acids. The germline V gene has CDR1 MRHNA and CDR2 SNTAGT.

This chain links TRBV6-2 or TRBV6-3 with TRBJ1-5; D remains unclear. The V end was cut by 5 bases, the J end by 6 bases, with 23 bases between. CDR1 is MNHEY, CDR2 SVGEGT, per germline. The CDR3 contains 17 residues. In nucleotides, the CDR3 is TGTGCCAGCAGTCCCGCCCGAGGTGGGTTGTGGAGTCAGCCCCAGCATTTT. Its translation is CASSPARGGLWSQPQHF.

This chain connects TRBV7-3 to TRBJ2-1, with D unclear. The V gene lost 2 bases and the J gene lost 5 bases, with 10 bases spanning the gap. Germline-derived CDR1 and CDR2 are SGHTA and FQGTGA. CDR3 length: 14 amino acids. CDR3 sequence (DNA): TGTGCCAGCAGCTTAGGGGTCACTAACAATGAGCAGTTCTTC. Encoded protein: CASSLGVTNNEQFF.

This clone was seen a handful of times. In DNA form, the CDR3 reads TGTGCCAGCAGCTTGGGGACACGGCGGAACACCATATATTTT. Translation: CASSLGTRRNTIYF. V gene TRBV5-6 combines with J gene TRBJ1-3; maybe TRBD1 (5 bases). CDR3 length equals 14 residues. Trimming left V 0 bases short and J 7 bases short, with 11 bases between. Germline V CDR1 and CDR2: SGHDT, YYEEEE.

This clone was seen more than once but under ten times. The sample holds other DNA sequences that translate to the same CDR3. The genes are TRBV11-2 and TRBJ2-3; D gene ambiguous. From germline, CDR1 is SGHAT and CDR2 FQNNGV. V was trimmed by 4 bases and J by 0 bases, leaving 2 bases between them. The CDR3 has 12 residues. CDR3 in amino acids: CASSSSTDTQYF. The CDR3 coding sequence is TGTGCCAGCAGCTCTAGCACAGATACGCAGTATTTT.

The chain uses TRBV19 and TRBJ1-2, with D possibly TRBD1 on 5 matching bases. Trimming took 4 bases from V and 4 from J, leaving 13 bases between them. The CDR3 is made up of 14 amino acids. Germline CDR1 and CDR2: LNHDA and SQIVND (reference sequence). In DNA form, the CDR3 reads TGTGCCAGTAGTAGTACAGGCCTAGGCTATGGCTACACCTTC. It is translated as CASSSTGLGYGYTF.

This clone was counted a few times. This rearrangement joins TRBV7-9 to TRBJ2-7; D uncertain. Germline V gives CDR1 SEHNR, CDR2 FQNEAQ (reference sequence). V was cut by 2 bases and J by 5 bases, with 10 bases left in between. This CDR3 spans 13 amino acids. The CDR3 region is CASSLRAGDEQYF. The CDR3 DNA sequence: TGTGCCAGCAGCTTACGGGCAGGAGACGAGCAGTACTTC.

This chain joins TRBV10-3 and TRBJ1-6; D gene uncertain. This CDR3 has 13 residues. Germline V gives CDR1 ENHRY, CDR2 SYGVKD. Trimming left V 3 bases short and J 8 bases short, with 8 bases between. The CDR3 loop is CAISEDGYSPLHF. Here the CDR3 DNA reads TGTGCCATCAGTGAAGACGGTTATTCACCCCTCCACTTT.

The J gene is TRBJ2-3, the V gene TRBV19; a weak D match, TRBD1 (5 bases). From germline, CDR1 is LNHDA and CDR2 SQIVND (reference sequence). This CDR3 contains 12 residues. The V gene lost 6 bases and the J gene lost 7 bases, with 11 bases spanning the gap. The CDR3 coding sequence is TGTGCCAGTAGCCCCAGGGATTATACGCAGTATTTT. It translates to CASSPRDYTQYF. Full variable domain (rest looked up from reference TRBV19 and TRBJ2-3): DGGITQSPKYLFRKEGQNVTLSCEQNLNHDAMYWYRQDPGQGLRLIYYSQIVNDFQKGDIAEGYSVSREKKESFPLTVTSAQKNPTAFYLCASSPRDYTQYFGPGTRLTVL.

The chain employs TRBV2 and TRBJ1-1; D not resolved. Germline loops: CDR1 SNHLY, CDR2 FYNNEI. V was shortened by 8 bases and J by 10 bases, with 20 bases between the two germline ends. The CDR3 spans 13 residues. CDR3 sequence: CASLSGNRRVAFF. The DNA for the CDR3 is TGTGCCAGCCTCTCGGGGAACAGAAGAGTAGCTTTCTTT.

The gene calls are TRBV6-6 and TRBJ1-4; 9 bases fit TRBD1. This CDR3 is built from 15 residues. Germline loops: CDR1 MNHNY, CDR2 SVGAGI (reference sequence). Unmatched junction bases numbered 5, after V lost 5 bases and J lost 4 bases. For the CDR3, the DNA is TGTGCCAGCAGTGCTACAGGGGGCCGTAATGAAAAACTGTTTTTT. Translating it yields CASSATGGRNEKLFF.

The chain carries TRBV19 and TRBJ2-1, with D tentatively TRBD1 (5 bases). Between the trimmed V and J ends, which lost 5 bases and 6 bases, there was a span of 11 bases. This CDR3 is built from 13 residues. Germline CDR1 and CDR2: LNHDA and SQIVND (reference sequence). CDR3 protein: CASSPRGFNEQFF. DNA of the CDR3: TGTGCCAGTAGTCCTAGGGGTTTCAATGAGCAGTTCTTC.

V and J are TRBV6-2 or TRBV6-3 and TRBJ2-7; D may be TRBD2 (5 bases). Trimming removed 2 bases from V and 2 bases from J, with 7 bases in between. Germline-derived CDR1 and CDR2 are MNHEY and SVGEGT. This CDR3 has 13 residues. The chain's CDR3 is CASSYGEPYEQYF. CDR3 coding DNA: TGTGCCAGCAGTTACGGGGAGCCCTACGAGCAGTACTTC.

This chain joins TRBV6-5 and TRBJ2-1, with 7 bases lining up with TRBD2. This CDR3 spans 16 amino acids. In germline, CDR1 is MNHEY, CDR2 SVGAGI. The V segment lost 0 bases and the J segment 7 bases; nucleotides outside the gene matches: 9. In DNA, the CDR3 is TGTGCCAGCAGTTACTCGGGAGGGCTAGCAATGAATGAGCAGTTCTTC. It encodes CASSYSGGLAMNEQFF.